Listed here are 2 T cell receptor beta chains from one sample, sequenced in a study of blood T cell repertoires in COVID-19. Sequencing was performed with immunoSEQ multiplex PCR; in TCRdb, only in-frame clones are kept and a portion is missing. The sample shows about 200,000 clones, 80% to 95% of them seen only once. Sequenced input: peripheral blood. These receptors came from a man aged 45-65 years with acute or convalescent COVID-19.

V is TRBV4-2 and J is TRBJ2-2; 8 bases map to TRBD2. This CDR3 comprises 18 residues. V shed 1 base and J 0 bases; nucleotides not matched to a gene: 7. CDR1 LGHNA and CDR2 YNFKEQ come from the germline V gene. The CDR3, as DNA: TGTGCCAGCAGCCAAGTTGAGGGTAGCGGGGCGAACACCGGGGAGCTGTTTTTT. Encoded protein: CASSQVEGSGANTGELFF.

The V gene is TRBV4-1, the J gene TRBJ1-4; D not resolved. CDR1 and CDR2 from the germline V gene are MGHRA and YSYEKL. The ends were cut back, 4 bases at V and 6 bases at J, with 18 bases in the middle. This CDR3 comprises 16 residues. CDR3 region: CASSRPEGVADEKLFF. In DNA form, the CDR3 reads TGCGCCAGCAGCCGCCCGGAGGGTGTGGCAGATGAAAAACTGTTTTTT.